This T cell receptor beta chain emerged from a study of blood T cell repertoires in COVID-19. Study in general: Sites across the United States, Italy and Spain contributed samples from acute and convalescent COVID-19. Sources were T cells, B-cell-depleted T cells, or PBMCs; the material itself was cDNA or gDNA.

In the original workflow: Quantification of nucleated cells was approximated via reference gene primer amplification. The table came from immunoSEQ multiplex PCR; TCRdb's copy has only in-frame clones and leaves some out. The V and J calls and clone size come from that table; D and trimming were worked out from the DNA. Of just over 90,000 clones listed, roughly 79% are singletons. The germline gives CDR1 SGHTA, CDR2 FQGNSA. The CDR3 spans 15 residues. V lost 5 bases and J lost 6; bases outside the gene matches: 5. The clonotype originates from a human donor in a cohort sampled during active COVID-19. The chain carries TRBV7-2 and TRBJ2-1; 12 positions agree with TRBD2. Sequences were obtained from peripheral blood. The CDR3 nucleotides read TGTGCCAGCAGCGCTAGCGGGGGGGCCGGCAATGAGCAGTTCTTC. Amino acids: CASSASGGAGNEQFF.